This T cell receptor (beta chain) was found in a study of regulatory T cells in long-lasting Graves disease. The study, taken as a whole, reports: The small sample size may have reduced accuracy.

The authors built TCR beta libraries using iRepertoire HTBI primers and Arm-PCR of CDR3 regions. TCRdb processed the multiplex PCR reads anew with MiXCR; each CDR3 protein has one entry. Of around 450,000 distinct CDR3 sequences listed, roughly 21% are singletons. This clonotype was observed many times. Its antigen is still unknown. Trimming shortened V by 3 bases and J by 0 bases, and 11 bases separated the two germline ends. The length of the CDR3 is 15 residues. Noted time point: persistent/refractory GD, antithyroid drugs over 5 years with positive TRAb. The TCR library was prepared using RNA isolated from PBMCs.

The sequence came from a female donor with Graves disease. The chain combines TRBV12-3 or TRBV12-4 with TRBJ1-1, with D unresolved. Material: peripheral blood mononuclear cells (PBMCs), obtained when the disease was refractory, from a patient treated with antithyroid drugs. For the CDR3, the DNA is TGTGCCAGCAGTTTTAAGCTTCATATGAACACTGAAGCTTTCTTT. Translated, it gives CASSFKLHMNTEAFF.